The 29 T cell receptor beta chains reported below all come from one sample, sequenced in a study of shared clonotypes between healthy human individuals. Cells designated naive CD8 were CD45RO-negative and were positively selected for CCR7, with terminally differentiated effector memory CD45RA+ cells excluded. TCRdb's table, derived via immunoSEQ multiplex PCR, lists solely in-frame clones and lacks some. The sample records around 2,100,000 clones, roughly 94% being singletons. Specimen: naive CD8+ T cells sorted from blood. All receptors come from a man aged 18 to 35 in good health.

This clone appeared a few times. This chain uses TRBV7-6 with TRBJ2-7; D not resolved. V lost 1 base and J lost 7, with 8 bases in between. The CDR3 contains 12 residues. Germline CDR1 reads SGHVS; CDR2 reads FNYEAQ. As DNA, the CDR3 is TGTGCCAGCAGCTTAGGGTCGGGTGAGCAGTACTTC. Its protein is CASSLGSGEQYF.

The rearrangement links TRBV7-8 to TRBJ1-5; no firm D call. CDR3 length: 14 amino acids. Trimming left V 0 bases short and J 4 bases short, with 7 bases between. Per germline, CDR1 SGHVS and CDR2 FQNEAQ. CDR3 protein: CASSLAGWNQPQHF. As DNA, the CDR3 is TGTGCCAGCAGCTTAGCTGGGTGGAATCAGCCCCAGCATTTT. Using reference TRBV7-8 and TRBJ1-5 for the parts outside the CDR3, the full variable domain is GAGVSQSPRYKVAKRGQDVALRCDPISGHVSLFWYQQALGQGPEFLTYFQNEAQLDKSGLPSDRFFAERPEGSVSTLKIQRTQQEDSAVYLCASSLAGWNQPQHFGDGTRLSIL.

This chain connects TRBV2 to TRBJ2-3; 7 bases are shared with TRBD1. CDR3 length equals 16 residues. V shed 10 bases, J shed 0 bases, and the junction held 13 bases outside the gene matches. Germline assignment: CDR1 SNHLY and CDR2 FYNNEI. CDR3 nucleotides: TGTGCCAAGAGGACAGGCCCAGGGGGTAGCACAGATACGCAGTATTTT. Translation: CAKRTGPGGSTDTQYF.

In this sample, this clone turned up once. Other DNA sequences of this sample code for an identical CDR3. The chain joins TRBV6-5 to TRBJ2-7, with a possible D match to TRBD1 (6 bases). CDR3 length: 14 residues. Germline loops: CDR1 MNHEY, CDR2 SVGAGI. The V and J ends lost 0 bases and 3 bases respectively, with 9 bases between them. The CDR3, as DNA: TGTGCCAGCAGTTACTCACAGGGAGACTACGAGCAGTACTTC. Amino acid sequence: CASSYSQGDYEQYF.

About this clone: Within the sample, other DNA sequences also encode this same CDR3. The V and J genes are TRBV5-1 and TRBJ2-1; D might be TRBD2 (5 bases). V was clipped by 0 bases and J by 1 base, with 8 bases between them. The CDR3 has 15 residues. Germline V lookup: CDR1 SGHRS, CDR2 YFSETQ. CDR3 protein: CASSLARGSYNEQFF. The CDR3 DNA follows: TGCGCCAGCAGCTTGGCCCGGGGTTCCTACAATGAGCAGTTCTTC.

This clone was seen more than once but under ten times. The rearrangement joins TRBV2 to TRBJ1-5; D unclear. With 8 bases removed from V and 3 bases from J, the gap between germline ends came to 11 bases. The CDR3 is 13 amino acids. The V gene's germline CDR1 is SNHLY and CDR2 FYNNEI. The CDR3 spells CASLDALNQPQHF. In DNA, the CDR3 is TGTGCCAGCTTGGACGCCCTCAATCAGCCCCAGCATTTT.

The count of this clone is one. The chain uses TRBV11-2 and TRBJ2-1; TRBD1 or TRBD2 may be the D gene (5 bases each). The germline CDR1 and CDR2 sequences are SGHAT and FQNNGV. Deletions cut 4 bases from V and 0 bases from J, with 19 bases between. CDR3 length: 18 residues. CDR3 DNA: TGTGCCAGCAGCTCGCCCCTCTCAGGGACCAGCTCCTACAATGAGCAGTTCTTC. Translation: CASSSPLSGTSSYNEQFF.

The chain employs TRBV5-8 and TRBJ2-1; 14 bases are a match to TRBD2. The germline CDR1 and CDR2 sequences are SGHTS and YDEGEE. The length of the CDR3 is 16 residues. J was trimmed by 3 bases and V by 7 bases; bases with no gene match: 6. CDR3 nucleotides: TGTGCCAGCCCTAGGACTAGCGGGGGGTTCTACAATGAGCAGTTCTTC. This encodes CASPRTSGGFYNEQFF.

A remark on this clone: Within the sample, other DNA sequences also encode this same CDR3. The chain couples TRBV4-3 to TRBJ2-3; 8 nucleotides agree with TRBD2. The V segment lost 1 base and the J segment 6 bases; nucleotides outside the gene matches: 3. This CDR3 is 14 amino acids long. Germline-derived CDR1 and CDR2 are LGHNA and YSLEER. The CDR3 is CASSQAGGPDTQYF. The CDR3 DNA reads TGCGCCAGCAGCCAAGCGGGAGGGCCCGATACGCAGTATTTT.

A word on this clone: The identical CDR3 is also encoded by other nucleotide sequences in the sample. This chain links TRBV27 with TRBJ1-1; TRBD1 might be the D (5 bases). The CDR3 runs 14 residues. Germline V gene lookup returns CDR1 MNHEY and CDR2 SMNVEV (reference sequence). V was shortened by 3 bases and J by 3 bases, with 11 bases between the two germline ends. CDR3 sequence (DNA): TGTGCCAGCAGTTTGGTCGGGGGATACACTGAAGCTTTCTTT. This gives the protein CASSLVGGYTEAFF.

The chain links TRBV30 to TRBJ2-5, with TRBD1 identical over 9 bases. CDR1 is GTSNPN and CDR2 is SVGIG in the germline V gene (reference sequence). J lost 2 bases, V lost 2 bases, and 6 bases had no gene match. CDR3 size: 15 residues. The CDR3 region has the DNA TGTGCCTGGAGTCAGGGACAGGGTGAACAAGAGACCCAGTACTTC. It is translated as CAWSQGQGEQETQYF.

The chain uses TRBV9 and TRBJ1-2, with 7 bases fitting TRBD1. This CDR3 contains 17 residues. The germline V gene encodes CDR1 SGDLS and CDR2 YYNGEE. V lost 3 bases, J lost 5 bases, and 16 bases stayed unmatched. CDR3 sequence: CASSGGGGDRARYGYTF. CDR3 DNA sequence: TGTGCCAGCAGCGGCGGAGGAGGAGACAGGGCTAGATATGGCTACACCTTC.

With regard to this clone: This sample includes further DNA sequences coding for the same CDR3. The V call is TRBV5-1, the J call TRBJ1-2; 7 bases match TRBD1. The junction had 5 bases not matched to a gene; V was cut back by 4 bases and J by 5 bases. The CDR3 is 13 amino acids. Germline CDR1 and CDR2: SGHRS and YFSETQ. The CDR3 protein is CASSLGQEYGYTF. The CDR3 DNA is TGCGCCAGCAGCCTAGGACAGGAATATGGCTACACCTTC.

The chain carries TRBV7-9 and TRBJ1-2; D is uncertain. The germline V gene encodes CDR1 SEHNR and CDR2 FQNEAQ (reference sequence). The V gene lost 0 bases and the J gene lost 5 bases, with 10 bases spanning the gap. This CDR3 is 14 amino acids long. The CDR3 here is CASSLAGQRYGYTF. In nucleotides, the CDR3 is TGTGCCAGCAGCTTAGCGGGTCAGAGATATGGCTACACCTTC.

This chain connects TRBV4-2 to TRBJ2-3; 11 positions match TRBD2. The CDR3 is 20 residues long. V dropped 3 bases and J dropped 2; count of bases not matched to a gene: 16. Per germline, CDR1 LGHNA and CDR2 YNFKEQ. CDR3 DNA sequence: TGTGCCAGCAGCCACCCGATACTAGCGGGAGTCATACCGGACACAGATACGCAGTATTTT. Its protein is CASSHPILAGVIPDTDTQYF.

The chain uses TRBV7-9 and TRBJ2-7, with a possible D match to TRBD1 (6 bases). CDR1 and CDR2 from the germline V gene are SEHNR and FQNEAQ (reference sequence). This CDR3 comprises 16 residues. V was cut by 3 bases and J by 0 bases, with 15 bases left in between. The CDR3 DNA follows: TGTGCCAGCAGCTTGACGAGAGACAGGAGCTCCTACGAGCAGTACTTC. As protein: CASSLTRDRSSYEQYF.

The chain recombines TRBV4-1 with TRBJ2-7; no clear D. Germline CDR1 MGHRA, CDR2 YSYEKL. V lost 1 base to trimming and J lost 3 bases, with 13 bases between them. The CDR3 is 15 amino acids. Here the CDR3 reads CASSQATGLLYEQYF. DNA for the CDR3: TGCGCCAGCAGCCAAGCGACTGGCCTTCTCTACGAGCAGTACTTC.

As concerns this clone: An end of the junction differs from the germline gene, which may be a read error. In the same sample, other DNA sequences code for this CDR3. J is TRBJ2-3 and V is TRBV7-9; D possibly corresponds to TRBD2 (6 bases). This CDR3 comprises 14 residues. Germline loops: CDR1 SEHNR, CDR2 FQNEAQ (reference sequence). The CDR3: CASSLAPSTDTQYF. CDR3 in DNA: TGTGCCAGCAGCCTAGCGCCTAGCACAGATACGCAGTATTTT. The variable domain in full, with the rest retrieved from reference TRBV7-9 and TRBJ2-3, is DTGVSQNPRHKITKRGQNVTFRCDPISEHNRLYWYRQTLGQGPEFLTYFQNEAQLEKSRLLSDRFSAERPKGSFSTLEIQRTEQGDSAMYLCASSLAPSTDTQYFGPGTRLTVL.

This clone was seen just once. V usage is TRBV28 and J usage is TRBJ2-7, with D hard to call. CDR1 MDHEN and CDR2 SYDVKM come from the germline V gene. There are 14 residues in the CDR3. V gave up 5 bases and J gave up 3 bases, with 14 bases separating them. CDR3 amino acids: CASSPSDLNYEQYF. DNA for the CDR3: TGTGCCAGCAGTCCCAGCGACTTGAACTACGAGCAGTACTTC.

V is TRBV29-1 and J is TRBJ2-1, with 12 bases lining up with TRBD2. The V gene end was trimmed by 2 bases and the J gene end by 8 bases; junction bases not matched to a gene: 7. From germline, CDR1 is SQVTM and CDR2 ANQGSEA. The CDR3 loop spans 15 amino acids. CDR3 in amino acids: CSVEILAGGPYEQFF. DNA of the CDR3: TGCAGCGTTGAAATCCTAGCGGGAGGGCCCTATGAGCAGTTCTTC.

J is TRBJ2-2 and V is TRBV30, with D perhaps matching TRBD1 or TRBD2 (6 bases each). Trimming took off 5 bases at V and 5 bases at J, with 15 bases between the two ends. Germline values: CDR1 GTSNPN, CDR2 SVGIG (reference sequence). The CDR3 runs 14 residues. DNA for the CDR3: TGTGCCTGGGCCCCCCCGGGGGCGACCGGGGAGCTGTTTTTT. Translated, it gives CAWAPPGATGELFF.

The count of this clone is one. Other DNA sequences in the sample encode the same CDR3. The CDR3 reads CASISGGTGELFF. CDR3 DNA: TGTGCCAGCATTTCAGGTGGGACCGGGGAGCTGTTTTTT. The chain is built from TRBV6-6 and TRBJ2-2; no definite D call. V dropped 7 bases and J dropped 5 bases, with 11 bases sitting between them. This CDR3 spans 13 amino acids. From germline, CDR1 is MNHNY and CDR2 SVGAGI (reference sequence).

The chain joins TRBV27 to TRBJ1-6; D ambiguous. This CDR3 comprises 15 residues. Germline lookup yields CDR1 MNHEY and CDR2 SMNVEV (reference sequence). V was trimmed by 5 bases and J by 8 bases, leaving 16 bases between them. The CDR3 loop is CASSPDREWDSPLHF. The DNA of the CDR3 is TGTGCCAGCAGTCCCGATCGGGAATGGGATTCACCCCTCCACTTT.

The rearrangement joins TRBV4-2 to TRBJ2-3, with 15 bases matching TRBD2. V lost 4 bases, J lost 5 bases, and 10 bases stayed unmatched. The CDR3 loop spans 18 amino acids. Germline CDR1 LGHNA, CDR2 YNFKEQ. CDR3 DNA: TGTGCCAGCAGCCTCTGGACTAGCGGGGGGGCCGAGGTAGATACGCAGTATTTT. It yields the protein CASSLWTSGGAEVDTQYF.

The chain is built from TRBV28 and TRBJ2-7; D remains unclear. Germline lookup yields CDR1 MDHEN and CDR2 SYDVKM. CDR3 size: 14 residues. Trimming took off 5 bases at V and 3 bases at J, with 14 bases between the two ends. CDR3 residues: CASSPRGKVYEQYF. DNA for the CDR3: TGTGCCAGCAGTCCTCGAGGCAAAGTCTACGAGCAGTACTTC. The full variable domain, completed using reference TRBV28 and TRBJ2-7, is DVKVTQSSRYLVKRTGEKVFLECVQDMDHENMFWYRQDPGLGLRLIYFSYDVKMKEKGDIPEGYSVSREKKERFSLILESASTNQTSMYLCASSPRGKVYEQYFGPGTRLTVT.

The chain combines TRBV5-6 with TRBJ2-3, with 9 nucleotides matching TRBD1. Germline loops: CDR1 SGHDT, CDR2 YYEEEE. This CDR3 comprises 15 residues. V lost 4 bases to trimming and J lost 6 bases; unmatched junction nucleotides: 9. This CDR3 reads CASSSWDRALDTQYF. CDR3 in DNA: TGTGCCAGCAGCAGCTGGGACAGGGCCTTGGATACGCAGTATTTT.

With regard to this clone: The same CDR3 arises from other DNA sequences in this sample as well. This chain joins TRBV6-1 and TRBJ2-7, with 11 positions matching TRBD2. The ends lost 6 bases at V and 3 bases at J; junction bases unmatched: 1. CDR3 length: 13 residues. Per the germline V gene, CDR1 is MNHNS and CDR2 is SASEGT. CDR3 protein: CASRLAGDYEQYF. The CDR3 nucleotides read TGTGCCAGCAGACTAGCGGGGGACTACGAGCAGTACTTC.

The genes are TRBV11-2 and TRBJ2-1, with 7 bases aligning to TRBD2. The germline gives CDR1 SGHAT, CDR2 FQNNGV. The CDR3 extends over 17 amino acids. After removal of 4 bases from V and 0 bases from J, the junction contained 9 bases not matched to a gene. The CDR3 loop reads CASSSTPLADSYNEQFF. The DNA for the CDR3 is TGTGCCAGCAGCTCCACTCCCCTAGCGGACTCCTACAATGAGCAGTTCTTC.

The J gene is TRBJ2-3, the V gene TRBV9; 11 bases match TRBD1. The CDR3 loop spans 17 amino acids. The V gene's germline CDR1 is SGDLS and CDR2 YYNGEE. V shed 0 bases and J 2 bases; nucleotides not matched to a gene: 5. CDR3 amino acids: CASSVVRDRGNTDTQYF. For the CDR3, the DNA is TGTGCCAGCAGCGTAGTGCGGGACAGGGGGAACACAGATACGCAGTATTTT.